This T cell receptor beta chain stems from a study of cytomegalovirus exposure and HLA in healthy donors. Study information: An early release of data contained approximately 80 million unique TCRs, which came from HLA-typed donors. Study observations and caveats: By HLA locus, TCR association rates varied in a later analysis, with DRB1 showing the most and HLA-C the fewest. In vitro work confirmed that a few CMV-associated chains recognize CMV antigens. The only immune exposure information that was available was CMV serostatus.

Only one count was recorded for this clone. Its antigen is not identified. In germline, CDR1 is SEHNR, CDR2 FQNEAQ (reference sequence). The CDR3 sequence is 17 residues long. The V gene end was trimmed by 5 bases and the J gene end by 4 bases; junction bases not matched to a gene: 11. PCR involved 60 Vbeta and 13 Jbeta primers. The data were produced by immunoSEQ multiplex PCR, yet TCRdb's version contains in-frame clones alone and is incomplete. The sample has about 160,000 clones, roughly 82% seen once; the top ten hold over 8.5%. The rearrangement uses TRBV7-9 and TRBJ2-1, with 10 bases fitting TRBD2. The clonotype was recovered from a man aged 50 to 60 in good health and CMV-seropositive. The sequencing input was PBMCs. The CDR3 DNA follows: TGTGCCAGCAGCCCCGCTTTCGGACTAGCGGTTTACAATGAGCAGTTCTTC. Residues: CASSPAFGLAVYNEQFF.